Following are 19 T cell receptor beta chains from one sample sequenced in a study of T-cell memory formation after mild COVID-19 (dated by TCRdb to the early 2020s). Library preparation employed 5' RACE. Sequencing was carried out with an Illumina NovaSeq 6000. TCRdb trimmed public reads at Q25 via fastp, called clones via MiXCR and kept in-frame beta chains. CDR3 protein sequences are deduplicated, and each keeps its most common genes and DNA. The sample data list about 560,000 distinct CDR3 sequences, and approximately 15% of these were observed just once. The top ten clones comprise around 7.8% of the sample. Input material: PBMCs or a T cell subset sorted from them (not recorded which). The source is an adult woman who had mild COVID-19 (a few samples of this study predate the infection). The sample titles of this study are shuffled in the database, so cell type and time point are left out; the donor was told from shared clones.

The chain couples TRBV5-1 to TRBJ1-5; D gene unclear. Germline V lookup: CDR1 SGHRS, CDR2 YFSETQ. This CDR3 contains 13 residues. Trimming left V 2 bases short and J 6 bases short, with 9 bases between. CDR3 in amino acids: CASSFNPGQPQHF. CDR3 nucleotide sequence: TGCGCCAGCAGCTTCAATCCGGGTCAGCCCCAGCATTTT.

The sample holds a few counts of this clonotype. The gene calls are TRBV4-3 and TRBJ2-3; D call uncertain. CDR1 and CDR2 (germline): LGHNA, YSLEER. The CDR3 extends over 15 amino acids. V was clipped by 0 bases and J by 5 bases, with 12 bases between them. In DNA form, the CDR3 reads TGCGCCAGCAGCCAAGATGGGCGGTCCGAAGATACGCAGTATTTT. This translates into CASSQDGRSEDTQYF.

In this sample, this clonotype turned up many times. V and J are TRBV12-3 or TRBV12-4 and TRBJ2-5, with 14 bases matching TRBD2. Unmatched junction bases numbered 5, after V lost 6 bases and J lost 2 bases. The CDR3 has 16 residues. The chain's CDR3 is CASSLGTSGSQETQYF. The CDR3 region has the DNA TGTGCCAGCAGCCTAGGGACTAGCGGGAGTCAAGAGACCCAGTACTTC.

This clonotype has only a few counts. The gene calls are TRBV12-3 or TRBV12-4 and TRBJ2-7; TRBD1 is a possible D gene (5 bases). The V end lost 2 bases, the J end lost 6 bases, and 17 bases lay between the germline ends. This CDR3 is 15 amino acids long. The CDR3 coding sequence is TGTGCCAGCAGTTTACCCCCAGGGCCCCACGGCGAGCAGTACTTC. Translated: CASSLPPGPHGEQYF.

This clonotype was counted between two and nine times. The chain employs TRBV7-2 and TRBJ2-3, with D possibly matching TRBD1 (5 bases). The CDR3 sequence is 15 residues long. The V and J ends lost 4 bases and 1 base respectively, with 12 bases between them. Germline CDR1 is SGHTA and CDR2 is FQGNSA. CDR3 in amino acids: CASSWGFTGTDTQYF. The CDR3 nucleotides read TGTGCCAGCAGCTGGGGCTTCACTGGCACAGATACGCAGTATTTT.

Only a few counts were recorded for this clonotype. The V gene is TRBV7-8, the J gene TRBJ2-1; 8 bases map to TRBD2. The V and J ends lost 7 bases and 3 bases, in that order; junction bases with no gene match: 11. The germline gives CDR1 SGHVS, CDR2 FQNEAQ. This CDR3 spans 16 amino acids. For the CDR3, the DNA is TGTGCCAGCAACCCCGGTCCGGGACTAGACTACAATGAGCAGTTCTTC. Protein sequence: CASNPGPGLDYNEQFF.

The rearrangement joins TRBV20-1 to TRBJ1-2, with D hard to call. CDR3 length equals 10 residues. V shed 3 bases and J shed 4 bases, with 3 bases lying between them. Germline V gene data show CDR1 as DFQATT and CDR2 as SNEGSKA (reference sequence). CDR3 bases: TGCAGTGCTAGGGTCTATGGCTACACCTTC. This encodes CSARVYGYTF.

The rearrangement joins TRBV15 to TRBJ2-3; a possible D gene is TRBD2 (6 bases). The ends were cut back, 5 bases at V and 11 bases at J, with 20 bases in the middle. The CDR3 loop spans 14 amino acids. Germline V lookup: CDR1 LNHNV, CDR2 YYDKDF (reference sequence). CDR3 amino acids: CATSGRRVTSRQYF. In DNA, the CDR3 is TGTGCCACCAGCGGAAGGAGGGTGACCTCGAGGCAGTATTTT.

The table lists this clonotype with a few counts. The V call is TRBV5-1, the J call TRBJ2-1, with 8 nucleotides matching TRBD1. The germline CDR1 and CDR2 sequences are SGHRS and YFSETQ. The junction had 6 bases not matched to a gene; V was cut back by 5 bases and J by 8 bases. This CDR3 region has 13 residues. For the CDR3, the DNA is TGCGCCAGCAGGCCGACAGGGGCATATGAGCAGTTCTTC. Translated, it gives CASRPTGAYEQFF.

In its sample, this clonotype was seen many times. The chain recombines TRBV6-2 or TRBV6-3 with TRBJ2-7, with D possibly being TRBD1 (5 bases). Germline values: CDR1 MNHEY, CDR2 SVGEGT. V shed 5 bases and J shed 1 base, with 12 bases lying between them. The CDR3 is 14 residues long. The DNA of the CDR3 is TGTGCCAGCAGTCCACACACAGGTTCCTACGAGCAGTACTTC. Translating gives CASSPHTGSYEQYF.

As DNA, the CDR3 is TGTGCCAGCAGCCGCACTAGCGGGAGTGTTCACGATACGCAGTATTTT. Its protein is CASSRTSGSVHDTQYF. This chain joins TRBV7-2 and TRBJ2-3; 11 bases align to TRBD2. V shed 5 bases, J shed 6 bases, and the junction held 10 bases outside the gene matches. The CDR3 is 16 residues long. Germline CDR1 reads SGHTA; CDR2 reads FQGNSA. The full variable domain, completed using reference TRBV7-2 and TRBJ2-3, is GAGVSQSPSNKVTEKGKDVELRCDPISGHTALYWYRQSLGQGLEFLIYFQGNSAPDKSGLPSDRFSAERTGGSVSTLTIQRTQQEDSAVYLCASSRTSGSVHDTQYFGPGTRLTVL.

This chain uses TRBV18 with TRBJ1-2; TRBD1 agrees at 8 bases. The CDR3 spans 14 residues. Germline V lookup: CDR1 KGHSH, CDR2 LQKENI. V shed 1 base, J shed 4 bases, and the junction held 2 bases outside the gene matches. The CDR3 DNA reads TGTGCCAGCTCACCACGACAGGGGATCTATGGCTACACCTTC. It codes for CASSPRQGIYGYTF.

This clonotype was picked up many times. This chain links TRBV7-9 with TRBJ2-1; D ambiguous. Deletions cut 5 bases from V and 6 bases from J, with 5 bases between. In germline, CDR1 is SEHNR, CDR2 FQNEAQ (reference sequence). The CDR3 is made up of 11 amino acids. CDR3 sequence: CASSATNEQFF. CDR3 nucleotide sequence: TGTGCCAGCAGCGCCACCAATGAGCAGTTCTTC.

V usage is TRBV6-2 or TRBV6-3 and J usage is TRBJ1-5; D uncertain. V dropped 6 bases and J dropped 3 bases, with 6 bases sitting between them. CDR1 and CDR2 (germline): MNHEY, SVGEGT. The CDR3 contains 12 residues. The CDR3 sequence is CASRAPNQPQHF. CDR3 nucleotides: TGTGCCAGCAGGGCCCCCAATCAGCCCCAGCATTTT.

The chain recombines TRBV19 with TRBJ1-6; D is possibly TRBD1 (6 bases). This CDR3 region has 14 residues. Germline CDR1 is LNHDA and CDR2 is SQIVND (reference sequence). V lost 6 bases, J lost 7 bases, and 13 bases lay in between. The CDR3 sequence: CASSQSGDNSPLHF. DNA for the CDR3: TGTGCCAGTAGCCAGTCAGGGGACAATTCACCCCTCCACTTT.

This clonotype was counted only a few times. The chain links TRBV5-1 to TRBJ2-2; D possibly corresponds to TRBD1 (6 bases). CDR1 and CDR2 (germline): SGHRS, YFSETQ. The V gene lost 6 bases and the J gene lost 3 bases, with 12 bases spanning the gap. This CDR3 spans 14 amino acids. CDR3 coding DNA: TGCGCCAGCACAAACAGGGTGGACACCGGGGAGCTGTTTTTT. This encodes CASTNRVDTGELFF.

In its sample, this clonotype was seen a few times. This chain connects TRBV2 to TRBJ1-1; TRBD1 aligns across 9 bases. The CDR3 contains 15 residues. The germline gives CDR1 SNHLY, CDR2 FYNNEI. J was trimmed by 6 bases and V by 6 bases; bases with no gene match: 11. CDR3 residues: CASRNNRQGVAEAFF. DNA for the CDR3: TGTGCCAGCAGAAACAATAGACAGGGGGTTGCTGAAGCTTTCTTT. The complete variable domain, with remaining parts taken from reference TRBV2 and TRBJ1-1, reads EPEVTQTPSHQVTQMGQEVILRCVPISNHLYFYWYRQILGQKVEFLVSFYNNEISEKSEIFDDQFSVERPDGSNFTLKIRSTKLEDSAMYFCASRNNRQGVAEAFFGQGTRLTVV.

This clonotype has a handful of counts. The chain joins TRBV4-2 to TRBJ2-7; 11 nucleotides align to TRBD2. Trimming removed 0 bases from V and 2 bases from J; junction bases left unmatched: 3. CDR1 LGHNA and CDR2 YNFKEQ come from the germline V gene. This CDR3 region has 16 residues. CDR3 sequence: CASSQDTSGGAYEQYF. CDR3 in DNA: TGTGCCAGCAGCCAAGATACTAGCGGGGGAGCCTACGAGCAGTACTTC.

This clonotype was seen more than once but under ten times. The chain employs TRBV11-3 and TRBJ2-5, with TRBD2 matching over 9 bases. Looked up from germline, CDR1 is SGHNT and CDR2 is YENEEA. This CDR3 has 15 residues. The V gene end was trimmed by 5 bases and the J gene end by 1 base; junction bases not matched to a gene: 5. CDR3 region: CASSTRLAAQETQYF. CDR3 bases: TGTGCCAGCAGCACGCGACTAGCGGCCCAAGAGACCCAGTACTTC.